Listed here is a single T cell receptor beta chain. It lacks a known antigen. It has no much larger one-base neighbor in the sample; base qualities were not kept. PBMCs were isolated by density centrifugation and stained for CD3, CD4 and CD8, and CD4+ and CD8+ T cells were sorted on a FACSAria. Unaffected controls provided scalp biopsies and blood samples. This entry belongs to a study of CD8+ T cells in alopecia areata (dated by TCRdb to the late 2010s). Study-level background: To study T cell clonal expansion in alopecia areata, the researchers applied high-throughput TCRbeta sequencing to both the C3H/HeJ mouse model and human patients. Human TCRbeta sequencing covered scalp tissue and sorted CD4+ and CD8+ peripheral blood T cells from patchy and totalis/universalis alopecia areata patients and healthy controls. immunoSEQ multiplex PCR using 35 Vbeta forward primers and 13 Jbeta reverse primers was used to amplify TCRbeta CDR3 regions. RNA was extracted with the PAXgene miRNA kit for fixed scalp, the miRNeasy kit for PBMCs, and the RNeasy kit for mouse skin. Scalp clonality was compared among normal scalp (n=4), patchy alopecia areata scalp (n=8), and alopecia totalis/universalis scalp (n=8). The research as a whole found: Unlike mouse skin, which is dominated by gammadelta T cells, normal human skin has resident alphabeta T cells that are also sequenced, and this complicates analysis of the scalp TCR repertoire. Lesional scalp, especially in alopecia totalis/universalis, showed higher clonality and more expanded CD8+ clones than normal scalp, suggesting antigenic drive. Compared with mice, TCR sequences shared between patients were less clear, possibly partly because of HLA diversity across the patient population.

The germline V gene provides CDR1 SQVTM and CDR2 ANQGSEA. After removal of 7 bases from V and 6 bases from J, the junction retains 5 bases not matched to a gene. Inclusive of the bounding cysteine and phenylalanine, the CDR3 is 12 residues long. Here the CDR3 DNA is all that survives: 36 bases in frame from base 1. Library prep was done by the immunoSEQ multiplex PCR assay. To provide template for TCR sequencing, every sample had RNA extracted and reverse transcribed into cDNA. First-strand cDNA was synthesized using SuperScript III with a 2:1 mix of oligo-dT and random hexamers. A synthetic immune receptor repertoire was used to gauge amplification bias, and whatever bias remained was removed computationally. In the paper's pipeline: Raw reads were preprocessed to remove errors, and CDR3 was defined according to IMGT conventions as the region from the conserved cysteine to phenylalanine. Clonality was calculated as 1 minus Shannon entropy normalized by log2 of the number of productive unique TCRs. Whether scalp clones were CD4 or CD8 was inferred by matching scalp TCRbeta sequences against CD4 and CD8 repertoires sorted from blood. Imported from immuneACCESS, the table was reduced by TCRdb to in-frame sequences with V and J called. These copies leave out some clones; in studies compared against another copy, an unresolved V gene accounts for under half, and the cause of the remainder is not known. V, J and clone size derive from that table, while D and trimming were established from the DNA sequence. The sample yields some 200,000 clones; about 61% were counted once. The ten top clones hold roughly 5.3% of the sample.

Sequenced: CD8+ T cells sorted from blood. This clonotype originated in a human donor in good health. This receptor chain uses TRBV29-1 and TRBJ1-2, with 10 bases matching TRBD1. The DNA sequence reads TGCAGCGGTTCCGGGACAGGGGATGGCTACACCTTC. This is translated as CSGSGTGDGYTF.